One sample yielded the 24 T cell receptor beta chains listed below, sequenced in a study of T cells in tumors after PD-1 blockade. Sequencing was performed with immunoSEQ multiplex PCR; in TCRdb, only in-frame clones are kept and a portion is missing. The sample yields around 50,000 clones, about four fifths seen once. The sample was PBMCs, taken before anti-PD-1 treatment. These receptors came from a human donor with basal cell carcinoma.

The chain couples TRBV28 to TRBJ1-3; possibly TRBD1 for D (5 bases). The germline V gene encodes CDR1 MDHEN and CDR2 SYDVKM. V was pared by 3 bases and J by 9 bases, with 15 bases between. The CDR3 is 14 residues long. The CDR3 region is CASSLRGPGGTIYF. CDR3 sequence (DNA): TGTGCCAGCAGTTTGAGAGGGCCGGGGGGCACCATATATTTT. The whole variable domain, remainder taken from reference TRBV28 and TRBJ1-3, is DVKVTQSSRYLVKRTGEKVFLECVQDMDHENMFWYRQDPGLGLRLIYFSYDVKMKEKGDIPEGYSVSREKKERFSLILESASTNQTSMYLCASSLRGPGGTIYFGEGSWLTVV.

This CDR3 reads CASSESIGNSYNEQFF. The CDR3, as DNA: TGCGCCAGCAGTGAGTCGATCGGGAACTCCTACAATGAGCAGTTCTTC. The chain is built from TRBV10-1 and TRBJ2-1; a weak D match, TRBD2 (5 bases). From germline, CDR1 is WNHNN and CDR2 SYGVQD (reference sequence). V lost 0 bases and J 0 bases, leaving 9 bases between the germline ends. This CDR3 has 16 amino acids.

This clone was seen once. The chain recombines TRBV7-3 with TRBJ2-5; maybe TRBD2 (5 bases). Germline CDR1 SGHTA, CDR2 FQGTGA. CDR3 size: 15 residues. V lost 5 bases, J lost 2 bases, and 15 bases lay in between. The CDR3 is CASSRGSSRQETQYF. The CDR3 nucleotides read TGTGCCAGCAGCCGAGGGTCTAGCCGACAAGAGACCCAGTACTTC.

The CDR3 loop is CASSSRDRGSLEQYF. The CDR3 DNA follows: TGTGCCAGCTCATCCCGGGACAGGGGTTCCCTCGAGCAGTACTTC. The gene calls are TRBV18 and TRBJ2-7; 10 nucleotides line up with TRBD1. This CDR3 spans 15 amino acids. Germline trimming cut 5 bases from V and 6 bases from J; bases unmatched to any gene: 10. In germline, CDR1 is KGHSH, CDR2 LQKENI.

In its sample, this clone ranks as medium-sized (0.01 to 0.1%). This rearrangement joins TRBV19 to TRBJ1-6; D remains ambiguous. The V and J ends lost 6 bases and 5 bases respectively, with 11 bases between them. There are 14 residues in the CDR3. In germline, CDR1 is LNHDA, CDR2 SQIVND (reference sequence). CDR3 DNA: TGTGCCAGTAGGGGATTGAGGGATAATTCACCCCTCCACTTT. Its protein is CASRGLRDNSPLHF.

The V call is TRBV5-4, the J call TRBJ2-5; 7 positions agree with TRBD2. The CDR3 length is 17 residues. Trimming cost V 3 bases and J 5 bases; bases outside gene matches: 16. Germline V gene data show CDR1 as SGHNT and CDR2 as YYREEE (reference sequence). This chain's CDR3 is CASSYLGGTLVGETQYF. The CDR3 bases are TGTGCCAGCAGCTACCTCGGGGGGACCCTGGTCGGGGAGACCCAGTACTTC.

V usage is TRBV6-2 or TRBV6-3 and J usage is TRBJ1-5; TRBD1 aligns across 8 bases. The CDR3 loop spans 19 amino acids. CDR1 is MNHEY and CDR2 is SVGEGT in the germline V gene. V gave up 2 bases and J gave up 5 bases; unmatched junction bases: 17. CDR3 sequence reads: CASSYLLAPGQAGDQPQHF. DNA for the CDR3: TGTGCCAGCAGTTACCTATTGGCCCCGGGACAGGCGGGGGATCAGCCCCAGCATTTT.

The chain combines TRBV5-6 with TRBJ2-7, with TRBD1 matching over 11 bases. Germline lookup yields CDR1 SGHDT and CDR2 YYEEEE. Trimming removed 2 bases from V and 7 bases from J; junction bases left unmatched: 5. CDR3 length: 14 residues. The CDR3 DNA sequence: TGTGCCAGCAGCTTCGGACAGGGGGCCCCTGAGCAGTACTTC. It encodes CASSFGQGAPEQYF.

The rearrangement joins TRBV7-3 to TRBJ2-1; no clear D. Germline CDR1 reads SGHTA; CDR2 reads FQGTGA. CDR3 length: 15 residues. Trimming shortened V by 4 bases and J by 0 bases, and 10 bases separated the two germline ends. As DNA, the CDR3 is TGTGCCAGCAGCTCGACCTATAACTCCTACAATGAGCAGTTCTTC. Amino acid sequence: CASSSTYNSYNEQFF.

CDR3: CASSLGQGGSREAFF. The CDR3 nucleotides read TGTGCCAGCAGTTTGGGTCAGGGGGGCTCCCGGGAAGCTTTCTTT. V and J are TRBV28 and TRBJ1-1, with 7 bases identical to TRBD1. The V gene's germline CDR1 is MDHEN and CDR2 SYDVKM. The CDR3 is 15 residues long. V was pared by 3 bases and J by 8 bases, with 12 bases of the junction left unmatched. Variable domain in full (rest from reference TRBV28 and TRBJ1-1): DVKVTQSSRYLVKRTGEKVFLECVQDMDHENMFWYRQDPGLGLRLIYFSYDVKMKEKGDIPEGYSVSREKKERFSLILESASTNQTSMYLCASSLGQGGSREAFFGQGTRLTVV.

J is TRBJ1-2 and V is TRBV6-6, with 9 bases that match TRBD1. After removal of 2 bases from V and 6 bases from J, the junction contained 7 bases not matched to a gene. The CDR3 consists of 15 residues. Germline V gene lookup returns CDR1 MNHNY and CDR2 SVGAGI (reference sequence). CDR3 sequence: CASSYLGQGWDGYTF. Written as DNA, the CDR3 is TGTGCCAGCAGTTACCTCGGACAGGGGTGGGATGGCTACACCTTC.

The rearrangement links TRBV4-1 to TRBJ1-3; 7 nucleotides agree with TRBD1. The germline V gene has CDR1 MGHRA and CDR2 YSYEKL. The V segment lost 0 bases and the J segment 0 bases; nucleotides outside the gene matches: 5. The CDR3 spans 17 residues. DNA for the CDR3: TGCGCCAGCAGCCAAGAGGTGTCAGGGGGCTCTGGAAACACCATATATTTT. Its translation: CASSQEVSGGSGNTIYF.

This chain uses TRBV5-1 with TRBJ2-1; 8 bases agree with TRBD2. CDR1 SGHRS and CDR2 YFSETQ come from the germline V gene. The J segment lost 5 bases and the V segment lost 0 bases, leaving 1 base of the junction unmatched. The CDR3 sequence is 14 residues long. The CDR3 region has the DNA TGCGCCAGCAGCTTGGTTAGCGGGAACAATGAGCAGTTCTTC. Its protein product is CASSLVSGNNEQFF.

For this clone: Sequence at one end of the junction differs from germline and may be a read error. The rearrangement links TRBV10-1 to TRBJ2-2, with a possible D match to TRBD2 (5 bases). Germline V gives CDR1 WNHNN, CDR2 SYGVQD (reference sequence). The CDR3 runs to 10 residues. The CDR3 coding sequence is TGCGCCAGAATGCACCGGGGAGCTGTTTTT. It codes for CARMHRGAVF.

The rearrangement links TRBV7-9 to TRBJ1-1; the D is unclear. CDR3 size: 14 residues. CDR1 and CDR2 from the germline V gene are SEHNR and FQNEAQ (reference sequence). Trimming stripped 1 base from V and 7 bases from J, with 13 bases between. Here the CDR3 DNA reads TGTGCCAGCAGCTTAGGGGCCAGGCTTATTGAAGCTTTCTTT. Translation: CASSLGARLIEAFF.

This clone has more than one count but fewer than ten. The J gene is TRBJ2-1, the V gene TRBV4-1; TRBD2 aligns across 7 bases. Germline trimming cut 4 bases from V and 4 bases from J; bases unmatched to any gene: 16. The CDR3 has 18 amino acids. Per the germline V gene, CDR1 is MGHRA and CDR2 is YSYEKL. The CDR3 DNA is TGCGCCAGCAGCCCAATCGCGGGGGACCACTCGATATACAATGAGCAGTTCTTC. This translates into CASSPIAGDHSIYNEQFF.

CDR3 sequence: CASSYLQRGWAYNSPLHF. The CDR3 DNA reads TGTGCCAGCAGCTACTTACAACGAGGGTGGGCCTATAATTCACCCCTCCACTTT. The chain employs TRBV5-6 and TRBJ1-6; unclear D gene. Germline V lookup: CDR1 SGHDT, CDR2 YYEEEE. Trimming removed 3 bases from V and 2 bases from J, with 18 bases in between. The CDR3 spans 18 residues.

The chain couples TRBV2 to TRBJ2-2; the match to TRBD2 covers 11 bases. CDR1 is SNHLY, CDR2 FYNNEI, per germline. This CDR3 is built from 17 residues. V lost 3 bases, J lost 2 bases, and 5 bases stayed unmatched. CDR3 bases: TGTGCCAGCAGTGAGAGGCTAGCGGGGGGCAACACCGGGGAGCTGTTTTTT. The encoded protein is CASSERLAGGNTGELFF.

Here the CDR3 DNA reads TGTGCCAGCAGTTCCTACTCTAGCACAGATACGCAGTATTTT. It specifies CASSSYSSTDTQYF. The V and J genes are TRBV7-2 and TRBJ2-3; D remains ambiguous. The CDR3 is 14 amino acids. The germline CDR1 and CDR2 sequences are SGHTA and FQGNSA. Trimming shortened V by 6 bases and J by 0 bases, and 10 bases separated the two germline ends.

This chain uses TRBV6-5 with TRBJ2-3; a weak D match, TRBD2 (5 bases). The CDR3 has 15 residues. V shed 7 bases and J shed 3 bases, with 17 bases lying between them. Per the germline V gene, CDR1 is MNHEY and CDR2 is SVGAGI. The CDR3 bases are TGTGCCAGCACCTTACGAGGGTTTGGAACAGATACGCAGTATTTT. It specifies CASTLRGFGTDTQYF.

V is TRBV29-1 and J is TRBJ2-5, with 12 bases lining up with TRBD2. The CDR3 loop spans 15 amino acids. V trimming: 7 bases; J trimming: 1 base; junction bases outside the gene matches: 7. The germline V gene has CDR1 SQVTM and CDR2 ANQGSEA. The CDR3, as DNA: TGCAGCGCTCCGACTAGCGGGGGAGTCCAAGAGACCCAGTACTTC. This translates into CSAPTSGGVQETQYF.

The chain combines TRBV27 with TRBJ1-2; 7 nucleotides line up with TRBD1. Germline loops: CDR1 MNHEY, CDR2 SMNVEV (reference sequence). V dropped 2 bases and J dropped 1; count of bases not matched to a gene: 4. This CDR3 is built from 15 residues. CDR3 sequence reads: CASSLSGQVNYGYTF. CDR3 nucleotide sequence: TGTGCCAGCAGTTTAAGTGGACAGGTTAACTATGGCTACACCTTC.

This rearrangement joins TRBV5-5 to TRBJ1-6; 7 nucleotides line up with TRBD1. The CDR3 is 16 amino acids. J gave up 6 bases and V 2 bases, and 8 bases lay outside the gene matches. Germline-derived CDR1 and CDR2 are SGHKS and YYEKEE (reference sequence). The CDR3, as DNA: TGTGCCAGCAGCTTTTTTCTAGGGGGCGGTAATTCACCCCTCCACTTT. Translated, it gives CASSFFLGGGNSPLHF.

This sequence joins TRBV5-4 and TRBJ2-7; D gene ambiguous. CDR1 and CDR2 (germline): SGHNT, YYREEE (reference sequence). The CDR3 covers 13 residues. V lost 0 bases and J lost 1, with 5 bases in between. The CDR3 here is CASSLGNSYEQYF. The CDR3 coding sequence is TGTGCCAGCAGCTTGGGGAATTCCTACGAGCAGTACTTC.